The 26 T cell receptor beta chains presented below share a single source sample, sequenced in a study of cytomegalovirus exposure and HLA in healthy donors. PCR was performed using 60 Vbeta and 13 Jbeta primers. Assay used: immunoSEQ multiplex PCR; TCRdb lists only in-frame clones, some missing. The table shows 120,000 to 150,000 clones, with around 79% occurring only once. Sequenced sample: PBMCs. The source is a man between 18 and 29 years old in good health and CMV-seronegative.

The chain is built from TRBV27 and TRBJ2-2; TRBD1 aligns across 9 bases. CDR1 and CDR2 (germline): MNHEY, SMNVEV (reference sequence). CDR3 length equals 17 residues. Trimming removed 0 bases from V and 5 bases from J; junction bases left unmatched: 7. CDR3 nucleotides: TGTGCCAGCAGTTTATCGAGGGGACAGGGCTCGACCGGGGAGCTGTTTTTT. It encodes CASSLSRGQGSTGELFF.

The chain employs TRBV10-3 and TRBJ1-3, with D possibly TRBD1 on 5 matching bases. The CDR3 is made up of 13 amino acids. Germline V gives CDR1 ENHRY, CDR2 SYGVKD. V was cut by 6 bases and J by 3 bases, with 9 bases left in between. The CDR3 bases are TGTGCCATCAGAGTAGGGGTTGGAAACACCATATATTTT. This sequence encodes CAIRVGVGNTIYF.

J is TRBJ1-1 and V is TRBV5-6, with 12 positions matching TRBD1. V shed 5 bases, J shed 4 bases, and the junction held 15 bases outside the gene matches. This CDR3 is built from 18 residues. CDR1 is SGHDT and CDR2 is YYEEEE in the germline V gene. The CDR3 DNA is TGTGCCAGCAGTTATAACCGGGACAGGGGGCAGCCGGCCACTGAAGCTTTCTTT. Translation gives CASSYNRDRGQPATEAFF.

The chain carries TRBV4-3 and TRBJ2-5, with TRBD2 identical over 7 bases. J gave up 5 bases and V 0 bases, and 6 bases lay outside the gene matches. The germline gives CDR1 LGHNA, CDR2 YSLEER. The CDR3 runs to 15 residues. The CDR3 reads CASSQEKISGETQYF. CDR3 sequence (DNA): TGCGCCAGCAGCCAAGAGAAGATTAGCGGGGAGACCCAGTACTTC.

In this sample, this clone turned up a few times. The chain couples TRBV5-6 to TRBJ1-2; D might be TRBD1 (6 bases). Germline V gene lookup returns CDR1 SGHDT and CDR2 YYEEEE. This CDR3 region has 13 residues. V was cut by 4 bases and J by 3 bases, with 10 bases left in between. This chain's CDR3 is CASSLQGDYGYTF. The CDR3, as DNA: TGTGCCAGCAGCCTACAGGGCGACTATGGCTACACCTTC.

The V and J genes are TRBV11-3 and TRBJ1-1, with 11 bases identical to TRBD1. The CDR3 loop spans 14 amino acids. Trimming at V came to 5 bases and at J to 4 bases, leaving 3 bases not matched to a gene. The germline V gene has CDR1 SGHNT and CDR2 YENEEA. This CDR3 reads CASSPGQGATEAFF. The CDR3 nucleotides are TGTGCCAGCAGCCCCGGACAGGGGGCCACTGAAGCTTTCTTT.

Comments on this clone: This sample includes further DNA sequences coding for the same CDR3. V is TRBV4-2 and J is TRBJ2-5, with 8 positions matching TRBD2. J gave up 0 bases and V 1 base, and 10 bases lay outside the gene matches. CDR3 size: 18 residues. Germline-derived CDR1 and CDR2 are LGHNA and YNFKEQ. CDR3 nucleotides: TGTGCCAGCAGCCAAGGTTTGACAGCGGGGGTGTACCAAGAGACCCAGTACTTC. As protein: CASSQGLTAGVYQETQYF.

The chain has TRBV19 and TRBJ1-3, with D unclear. The CDR3 is 14 amino acids. Trimming cost V 3 bases and J 2 bases, with 8 bases left between them. Per germline, CDR1 LNHDA and CDR2 SQIVND (reference sequence). The CDR3 region is CASSIEETGNTIYF. For the CDR3, the DNA is TGTGCCAGTAGTATTGAGGAGACTGGAAACACCATATATTTT. The whole variable domain, filled in from reference TRBV19 and TRBJ1-3, reads DGGITQSPKYLFRKEGQNVTLSCEQNLNHDAMYWYRQDPGQGLRLIYYSQIVNDFQKGDIAEGYSVSREKKESFPLTVTSAQKNPTAFYLCASSIEETGNTIYFGEGSWLTVV.

The chain is built from TRBV6-6 and TRBJ2-7, with D possibly being TRBD1 (7 bases). V was clipped by 5 bases and J by 7 bases, with 12 bases between them. CDR3 size: 12 residues. CDR1 is MNHNY, CDR2 SVGAGI, per germline (reference sequence). The CDR3 region is CASSQTGREQYF. The CDR3 DNA follows: TGTGCCAGCAGTCAGACAGGGAGGGAGCAGTACTTC.

The chain links TRBV27 to TRBJ1-4; a possible D gene is TRBD1 (5 bases). Trimming stripped 2 bases from V and 8 bases from J, with 18 bases between. Germline V gives CDR1 MNHEY, CDR2 SMNVEV (reference sequence). The CDR3 runs to 16 residues. In nucleotides, the CDR3 is TGTGCCAGCAGTTTACTTTCGGGGGGAAGCAGGGAAAAACTGTTTTTT. Translation: CASSLLSGGSREKLFF.

This clone showed up just a few times. The chain joins TRBV4-3 to TRBJ1-1, with D perhaps TRBD1 (5 bases). V gave up 3 bases and J gave up 4 bases, with 12 bases separating them. This CDR3 spans 14 amino acids. Looked up from germline, CDR1 is LGHNA and CDR2 is YSLEER. The CDR3 protein is CASSQMQGGTEAFF. CDR3 DNA: TGCGCCAGCAGCCAGATGCAGGGAGGCACTGAAGCTTTCTTT.

The chain combines TRBV30 with TRBJ1-6, with D unresolved. The CDR3 is made up of 12 amino acids. Germline V gene sequence: CDR1 GTSNPN, CDR2 SVGIG (reference sequence). Trimming pared 8 bases from V and 14 bases from J, leaving 19 bases between. The CDR3 nucleotides are TGTGCCGCAATTGGGCAGGAAAGAACCCTCCACTTT. Residues: CAAIGQERTLHF.

The genes are TRBV7-2 and TRBJ2-5; 7 bases line up with TRBD1. V shed 1 base, J shed 5 bases, and the junction held 4 bases outside the gene matches. The V gene's germline CDR1 is SGHTA and CDR2 FQGNSA. The CDR3 runs 14 residues. The CDR3 loop reads CASSLGFRGETQYF. CDR3 in DNA: TGTGCCAGCAGCTTAGGCTTCAGGGGGGAGACCCAGTACTTC.

This clone was seen only once. V and J are TRBV6-5 and TRBJ1-3; 7 bases agree with TRBD1. This CDR3 region has 14 residues. From germline, CDR1 is MNHEY and CDR2 SVGAGI. V was clipped by 6 bases and J by 4 bases; unmatched bases: 6. CDR3 sequence (DNA): TGTGCCAGCAGCAGACAGGGTAGCGGAAACACCATATATTTT. Translating it yields CASSRQGSGNTIYF.

The chain is built from TRBV7-2 and TRBJ2-7, with TRBD2 as a possible D gene (5 bases). Per the germline V gene, CDR1 is SGHTA and CDR2 is FQGNSA. Trimming stripped 0 bases from V and 1 base from J, with 7 bases between. CDR3 length: 14 amino acids. In DNA form, the CDR3 reads TGTGCCAGCAGCTTAGCGCCGGGGTCCTACGAGCAGTACTTC. Amino acid sequence: CASSLAPGSYEQYF.

This clone was seen just once. The chain joins TRBV5-1 to TRBJ2-2; 7 bases align to TRBD1. This CDR3 contains 14 residues. V lost 4 bases and J lost 7; bases outside the gene matches: 7. The V gene's germline CDR1 is SGHRS and CDR2 YFSETQ. CDR3 loop: CASSPGTDIGELFF. CDR3 nucleotide sequence: TGCGCCAGCAGCCCCGGGACAGACATCGGGGAGCTGTTTTTT.

The rearrangement joins TRBV5-1 to TRBJ2-7; TRBD1 is a possible D gene (6 bases). CDR1 and CDR2 from the germline V gene are SGHRS and YFSETQ. The V gene lost 0 bases and the J gene lost 8 bases, with 12 bases spanning the gap. CDR3 length: 13 residues. The CDR3 loop reads CASSLGTVIQQYF. As DNA, the CDR3 is TGCGCCAGCAGCTTGGGGACAGTAATCCAGCAGTACTTC.

The chain uses TRBV6-5 and TRBJ2-2; D remains ambiguous. V was cut by 2 bases and J by 3 bases, with 4 bases left in between. Germline V lookup: CDR1 MNHEY, CDR2 SVGAGI. The CDR3 loop spans 13 amino acids. The CDR3 sequence: CASSYQDTGELFF. DNA of the CDR3: TGTGCCAGCAGTTACCAGGACACCGGGGAGCTGTTTTTT.

The chain joins TRBV6-5 to TRBJ2-7; D is unclear. The CDR3 covers 12 residues. V lost 4 bases to trimming and J lost 5 bases, with 9 bases between them. Germline V gives CDR1 MNHEY, CDR2 SVGAGI. The CDR3 protein is CASSSLTDEQYF. The CDR3 DNA follows: TGTGCCAGCAGTTCCTTAACAGACGAGCAGTACTTC.

This chain joins TRBV6-4 and TRBJ2-1; TRBD2 matches at 14 bases. V lost 6 bases and J lost 8; bases outside the gene matches: 6. Germline V lookup: CDR1 MRHNA, CDR2 SNTAGT. The CDR3 loop spans 15 amino acids. DNA for the CDR3: TGTGCCAGCAGCCGACTAGCGGGGGGGTTCGATGAGCAGTTCTTC. Translating it yields CASSRLAGGFDEQFF.

The chain uses TRBV27 and TRBJ1-2, with D possibly being TRBD1 (6 bases). Trimming pared 5 bases from V and 4 bases from J, leaving 11 bases between. Per germline, CDR1 MNHEY and CDR2 SMNVEV (reference sequence). This CDR3 spans 13 amino acids. The CDR3 DNA follows: TGTGCCAGCAGTGGACAGCTTTTCTATGGCTACACCTTC. Translated: CASSGQLFYGYTF.

The chain carries TRBV2 and TRBJ2-7; 7 nucleotides align to TRBD1. With 7 bases clipped from V and 2 bases from J, the junction kept 8 bases outside the gene matches. The CDR3 totals 14 residues. Germline V gene data show CDR1 as SNHLY and CDR2 as FYNNEI. The CDR3: CASIRGGGTYEQYF. As DNA, the CDR3 is TGTGCCAGCATCCGAGGGGGCGGCACCTACGAGCAGTACTTC.

The chain couples TRBV6-1 to TRBJ1-1; the D gene is possibly TRBD1 (5 bases). Germline V gives CDR1 MNHNS, CDR2 SASEGT. The CDR3 is made up of 14 amino acids. V was cut by 6 bases and J by 6 bases, with 17 bases left in between. CDR3 coding DNA: TGTGCCAGCAGCAAGGGACTAAGGGAGGCTGAAGCTTTCTTT. Translation gives CASSKGLREAEAFF.

This clone came up a few times. The chain employs TRBV7-9 and TRBJ2-3; 10 bases map to TRBD1. This CDR3 is 14 amino acids long. V trimming: 8 bases; J trimming: 6 bases; junction bases outside the gene matches: 8. Germline V gene data show CDR1 as SEHNR and CDR2 as FQNEAQ (reference sequence). The CDR3 sequence: CASRPPGQGDTQYF. The CDR3 region has the DNA TGTGCCAGCCGTCCGCCGGGACAGGGGGATACGCAGTATTTT.

The chain couples TRBV5-1 to TRBJ1-4, with D tentatively TRBD1 (5 bases). This CDR3 comprises 15 residues. Trimming removed 4 bases from V and 8 bases from J, with 18 bases in between. Germline lookup yields CDR1 SGHRS and CDR2 YFSETQ. The CDR3 nucleotides are TGCGCCAGCAGCCGTCGCGGGGGATTGGGAGAAAAACTGTTTTTT. It specifies CASSRRGGLGEKLFF.

The chain employs TRBV27 and TRBJ2-3; possible D gene TRBD2, 6 bases. This CDR3 is 12 amino acids long. Germline CDR1 is MNHEY and CDR2 is SMNVEV (reference sequence). With 2 bases removed from V and 8 bases from J, the gap between germline ends came to 8 bases. CDR3 region: CASSLIGGTQYF. The CDR3 DNA reads TGTGCCAGCAGTTTAATCGGGGGTACGCAGTATTTT.